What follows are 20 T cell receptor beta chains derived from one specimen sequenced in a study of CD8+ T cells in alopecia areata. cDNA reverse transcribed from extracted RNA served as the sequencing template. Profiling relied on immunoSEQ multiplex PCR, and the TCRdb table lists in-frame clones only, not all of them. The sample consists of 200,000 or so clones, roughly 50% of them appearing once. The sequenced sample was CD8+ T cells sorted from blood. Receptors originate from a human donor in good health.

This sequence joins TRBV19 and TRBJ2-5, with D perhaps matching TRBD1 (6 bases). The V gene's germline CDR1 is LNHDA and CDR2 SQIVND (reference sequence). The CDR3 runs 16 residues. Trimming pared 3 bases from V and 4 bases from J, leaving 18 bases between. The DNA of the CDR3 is TGTGCCAGTAGTATGATTCAGGGGAGAATTGGAGAGACCCAGTACTTC. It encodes CASSMIQGRIGETQYF.

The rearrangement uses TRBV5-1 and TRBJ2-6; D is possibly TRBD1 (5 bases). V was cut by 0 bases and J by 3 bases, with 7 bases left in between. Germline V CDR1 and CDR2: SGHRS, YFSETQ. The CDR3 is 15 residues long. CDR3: CASSLEGDGANVLTF. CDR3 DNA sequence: TGCGCCAGCAGCTTGGAAGGGGATGGGGCCAACGTCCTGACTTTC.

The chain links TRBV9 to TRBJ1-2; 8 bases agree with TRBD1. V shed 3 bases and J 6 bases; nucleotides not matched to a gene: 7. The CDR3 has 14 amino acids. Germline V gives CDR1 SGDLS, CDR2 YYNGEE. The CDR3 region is CASSARTGKNGYTF. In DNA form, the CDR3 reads TGTGCCAGCAGCGCAAGGACAGGGAAGAATGGCTACACCTTC.

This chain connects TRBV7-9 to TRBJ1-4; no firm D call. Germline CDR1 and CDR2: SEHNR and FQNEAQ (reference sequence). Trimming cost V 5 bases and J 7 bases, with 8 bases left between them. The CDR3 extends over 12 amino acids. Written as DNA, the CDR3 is TGTGCCAGCAGCCCCGCCCCTGAAAAACTGTTTTTT. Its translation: CASSPAPEKLFF.

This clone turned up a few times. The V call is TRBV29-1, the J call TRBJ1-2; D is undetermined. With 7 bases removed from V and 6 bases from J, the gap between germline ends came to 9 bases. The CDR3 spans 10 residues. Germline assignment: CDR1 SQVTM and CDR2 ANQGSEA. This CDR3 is CSARLDGYTF. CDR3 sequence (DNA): TGCAGCGCTAGATTGGATGGCTACACCTTC.

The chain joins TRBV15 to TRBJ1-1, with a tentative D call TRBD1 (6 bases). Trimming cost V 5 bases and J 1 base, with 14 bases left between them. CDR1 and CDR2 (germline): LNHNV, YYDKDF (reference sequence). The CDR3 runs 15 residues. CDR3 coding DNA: TGTGCCACCAGCTGGACCCTACAGGGGAACACTGAAGCTTTCTTT. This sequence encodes CATSWTLQGNTEAFF.

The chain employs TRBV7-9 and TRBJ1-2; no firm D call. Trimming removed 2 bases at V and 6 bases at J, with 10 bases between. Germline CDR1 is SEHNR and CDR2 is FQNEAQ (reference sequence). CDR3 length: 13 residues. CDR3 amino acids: CASSLSVIDGYTF. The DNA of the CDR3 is TGTGCCAGCAGCTTATCCGTCATTGATGGCTACACCTTC.

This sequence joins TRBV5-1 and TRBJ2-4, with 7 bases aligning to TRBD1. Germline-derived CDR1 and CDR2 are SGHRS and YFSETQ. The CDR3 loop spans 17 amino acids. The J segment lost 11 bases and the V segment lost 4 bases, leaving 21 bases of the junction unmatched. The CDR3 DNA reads TGCGCCAGCAGCAGGACCTACAGGGGCATACAAACCCAGGTTCAGTACTTC. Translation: CASSRTYRGIQTQVQYF.

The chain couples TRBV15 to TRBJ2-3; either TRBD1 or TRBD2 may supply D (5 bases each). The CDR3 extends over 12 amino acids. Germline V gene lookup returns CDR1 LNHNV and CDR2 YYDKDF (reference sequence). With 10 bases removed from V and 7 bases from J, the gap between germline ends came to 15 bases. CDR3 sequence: CAIGDGLHTQYF. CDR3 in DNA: TGTGCCATAGGGGATGGACTCCATACGCAGTATTTT.

The CDR3 sequence is CASSLSLGGGARSNEQFF. The CDR3 bases are TGTGCCAGCAGCTTAAGTCTTGGCGGGGGGGCGCGATCGAATGAGCAGTTCTTC. The J gene is TRBJ2-1, the V gene TRBV13; 9 nucleotides align to TRBD2. The ends lost 2 bases at V and 7 bases at J; junction bases unmatched: 15. Germline CDR1 is PRHDT and CDR2 is FYEKMQ (reference sequence). The length of the CDR3 is 18 residues. The variable domain in full, completed from reference TRBV13 and TRBJ2-1, reads AAGVIQSPRHLIKEKRETATLKCYPIPRHDTVYWYQQGPGQDPQFLISFYEKMQSDKGSIPDRFSAQQFSDYHSELNMSSLELGDSALYFCASSLSLGGGARSNEQFFGPGTRLTVL.

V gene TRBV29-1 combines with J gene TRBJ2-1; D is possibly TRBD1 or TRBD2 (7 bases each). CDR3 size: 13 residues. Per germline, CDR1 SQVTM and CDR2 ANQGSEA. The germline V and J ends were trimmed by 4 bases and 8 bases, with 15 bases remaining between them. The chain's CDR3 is CSVGEGARDEQFF. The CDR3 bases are TGCAGCGTTGGGGAGGGGGCGAGGGATGAGCAGTTCTTC.

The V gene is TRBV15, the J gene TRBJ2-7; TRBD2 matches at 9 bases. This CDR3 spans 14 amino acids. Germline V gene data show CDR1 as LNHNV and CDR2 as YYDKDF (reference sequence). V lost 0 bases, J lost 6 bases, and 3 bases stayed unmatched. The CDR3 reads CATSRDSGGSEQYF. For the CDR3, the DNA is TGTGCCACCAGCAGAGATAGCGGGGGCAGCGAGCAGTACTTC.

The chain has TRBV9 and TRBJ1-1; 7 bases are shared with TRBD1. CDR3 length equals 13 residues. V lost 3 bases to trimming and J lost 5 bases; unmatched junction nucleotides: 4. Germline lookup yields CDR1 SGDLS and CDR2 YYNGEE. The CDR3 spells CASSALQGTEAFF. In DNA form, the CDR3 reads TGTGCCAGCAGCGCTTTACAGGGGACTGAAGCTTTCTTT.

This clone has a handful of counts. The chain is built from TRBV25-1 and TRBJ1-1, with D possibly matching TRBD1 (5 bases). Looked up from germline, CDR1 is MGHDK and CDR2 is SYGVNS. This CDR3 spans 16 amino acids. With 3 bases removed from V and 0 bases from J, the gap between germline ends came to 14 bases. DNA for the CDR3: TGTGCCAGCAGTGAGGATAGGGGAGGGATGAACACTGAAGCTTTCTTT. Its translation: CASSEDRGGMNTEAFF.

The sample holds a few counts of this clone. DNA of the CDR3: TGCGCCAGCAGTGAGGGACAGGATTGGACTGAAGCTTTCTTT. Its protein is CASSEGQDWTEAFF. The V and J genes are TRBV10-1 and TRBJ1-1, with TRBD1 matching 7 bases. Per germline, CDR1 WNHNN and CDR2 SYGVQD (reference sequence). The trim removed 2 bases at V and 5 bases at J, leaving 5 bases unmatched. The CDR3 totals 14 residues.

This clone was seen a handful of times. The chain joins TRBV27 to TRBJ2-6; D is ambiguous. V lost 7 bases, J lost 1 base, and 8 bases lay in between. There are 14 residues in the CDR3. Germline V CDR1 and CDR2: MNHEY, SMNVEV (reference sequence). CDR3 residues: CASTHTSGANVLTF. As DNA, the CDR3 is TGTGCCAGCACCCACACGTCTGGGGCCAACGTCCTGACTTTC.

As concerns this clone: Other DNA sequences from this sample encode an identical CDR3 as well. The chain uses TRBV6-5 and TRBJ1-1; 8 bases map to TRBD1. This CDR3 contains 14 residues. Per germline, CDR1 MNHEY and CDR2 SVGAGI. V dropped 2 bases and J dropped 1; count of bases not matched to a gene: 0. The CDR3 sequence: CASSYGQGNTEAFF. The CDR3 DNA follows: TGTGCCAGCAGTTACGGACAGGGGAACACTGAAGCTTTCTTT.

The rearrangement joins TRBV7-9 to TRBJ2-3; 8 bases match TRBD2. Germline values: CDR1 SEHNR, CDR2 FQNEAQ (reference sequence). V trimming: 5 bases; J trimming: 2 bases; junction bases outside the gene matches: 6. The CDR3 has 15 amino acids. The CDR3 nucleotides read TGTGCCAGCAGCCCGAGCGGGGGAGTCACAGATACGCAGTATTTT. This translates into CASSPSGGVTDTQYF.

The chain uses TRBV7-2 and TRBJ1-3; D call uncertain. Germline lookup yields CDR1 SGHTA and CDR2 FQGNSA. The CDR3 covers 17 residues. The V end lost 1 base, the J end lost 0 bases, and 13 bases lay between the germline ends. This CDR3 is CASSLGYTALSGNTIYF. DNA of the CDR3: TGTGCCAGCAGCTTAGGGTATACGGCCCTCTCTGGAAACACCATATATTTT.

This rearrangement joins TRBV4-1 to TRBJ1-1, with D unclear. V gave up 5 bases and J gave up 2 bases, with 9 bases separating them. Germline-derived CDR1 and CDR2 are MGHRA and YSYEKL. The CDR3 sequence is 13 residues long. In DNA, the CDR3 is TGCGCCAGCAGCGACCGGGCCAACACTGAAGCTTTCTTT. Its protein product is CASSDRANTEAFF.